This T cell receptor (beta chain) was documented in a study of Ad26.COV2.S vaccination and SARS-CoV-2 variants (dated by TCRdb to the early 2020s). Broadly, across the study: Vaccine-arm donors came from COV1001, a multicentre, randomized, double-blind, placebo-controlled phase I-IIa trial of Ad26.COV2.S in healthy adults. Ad26.COV2.S was administered intramuscularly at 5 x 10^10 or 1 x 10^11 viral particles, either as a single shot or as two shots given 56 days apart. TCRbeta repertoire sequencing served as the tool for gauging how specific and how broad the SARS-CoV-2-reactive T cell receptors were following Ad26.COV2.S vaccination. The TCR-sequenced set comprised around 30 samples: some 19 Ad26.COV2.S vaccine recipients, 5 placebo recipients and 8 SARS-CoV-2 convalescent individuals. Trial participants were randomized into five groups of five, in which low-dose or high-dose Ad26.COV2.S was given once or twice, or placebo was given on both occasions. Investigators did not know the trial group allocation while performing experiments and assessing outcomes. What the research found in general, with its limitations: The study was not powered for comparison of responses between vaccine doses or regimens. It was noted by the authors that total T cell responses may have been underestimated by the TCR breadth and depth analyses. After vaccination, spike-specific CD8+ and CD4+ T cell responses were reported to show substantial breadth. Compared with placebo recipients, Ad26.COV2.S recipients showed higher spike-specific TCR breadth (P = 0.0014). Vaccine and placebo recipients had similar non-spike TCR breadth, a finding consistent with the vaccine containing only spike.

Reading from cysteine to phenylalanine, the CDR3 counts 15 amino acids. Only the CDR3 region is kept as DNA, spanning 45 bases read in frame from base 1. Between the V and J ends, shortened by 7 bases and 3 bases respectively, the junction contains 16 bases. CDR1 and CDR2 are drawn from the germline V gene: SNHLY, FYNNEI. The sample's treatment or condition label is to be understood as: 19 received Ad26.COV2.S at low or high dose, single or two shots; several received placebo; per-sample allocation not given. Repertoires of vaccine and placebo recipients were sequenced from samples collected on day 63 after the first injection. Cohort 1b enrolled around 24 adults aged 18-55 years at a single site in Boston, USA, between 29 July and 7 August 2020. As a vaccine, Ad26.COV2.S was a replication-incompetent adenovirus type 26 vector that expressed a prefusion-stabilized SARS-CoV-2 spike protein derived from the original Wuhan strain.

As to this clone: What this receptor recognizes is not known. Per-base quality was not reported, and no clone a single base away is much larger than it.

TCRbeta CDR3 regions were sequenced with the immunoSEQ Assay. After extraction, genomic DNA underwent amplification by bias-controlled multiplex PCR, followed by high-throughput sequencing. The authors' analysis ran thus. To quantify the absolute abundance of each unique TCRbeta CDR3 region, sequences were collapsed and filtered. T cell fraction was estimated by normalizing TCRbeta template counts to usable DNA, which was measured by amplifying reference genes present in all nucleated cells. Repertoire TCRs were annotated as SARS-CoV-2-specific when V gene, CDR3 amino acid sequence and J gene were exactly matched to a known reactive TCR set. The reference SARS-CoV-2 TCR set came from MIRA and was filtered for enrichment in COVID-19-positive ImmuneCODE repertoires, removing public or cross-reactive TCRs. Drawing on the MIRA antigens, annotated TCRs were analysed further at the level of specific ORF or position within ORF. Breadth was defined as annotated unique rearrangements over total unique productive rearrangements; depth was the summed frequency of those rearrangements. Group comparisons of TCR breadth used two-sided Wilcoxon rank-sum tests. TCRdb provides this immuneACCESS table in a form limited to in-frame rearrangements. Some clones are lacking; in checked studies, under half of them reflect an unresolved V gene, and why the rest are absent is not known. That table is the source of V, J and clone size, and D and trimming were worked out from the DNA. The sample table lists under 300,000 clones, roughly 85% of them with a count of one. The ten biggest clones cover less than 3% of the sample.

This clonotype was obtained from a person between 18 and 65 years old who received the Ad26.COV2.S COVID-19 vaccine or a placebo. Recombination connected TRBV2 to TRBJ2-1, with no confidently assigned D gene. Specimen: peripheral blood, collected in a trial of Ad26.COV2.S vaccine versus placebo. The DNA sequence follows: TGTGCCAGCAAAGTAGGCTGGGAATACTACAATGAGCAGTTCTTC. It translates to CASKVGWEYYNEQFF.